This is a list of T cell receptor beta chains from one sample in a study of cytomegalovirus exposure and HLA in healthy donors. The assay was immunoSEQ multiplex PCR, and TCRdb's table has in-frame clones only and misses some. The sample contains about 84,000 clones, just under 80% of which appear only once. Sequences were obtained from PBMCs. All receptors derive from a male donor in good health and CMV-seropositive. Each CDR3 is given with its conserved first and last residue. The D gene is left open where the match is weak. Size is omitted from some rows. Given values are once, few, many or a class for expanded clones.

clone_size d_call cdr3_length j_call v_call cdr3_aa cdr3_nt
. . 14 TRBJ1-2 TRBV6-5 CASSYTTKPSGYTF TGTGCCAGCAGTTACACGACAAAACCCTCTGGCTACACCTTC
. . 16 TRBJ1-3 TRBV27 CASSKDRNSRGNTIYF TGTGCCAGCAGTAAAGATAGGAACAGTAGGGGAAACACCATATATTTT
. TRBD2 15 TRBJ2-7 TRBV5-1 CASSAGAGGLDEQYF TGCGCCAGCAGCGCGGGGGCGGGAGGCTTAGACGAGCAGTACTTC
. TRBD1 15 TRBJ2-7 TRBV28 CASSVTGTVAHEQYF TGTGCCAGCAGTGTAACCGGGACAGTCGCCCACGAGCAGTACTTC
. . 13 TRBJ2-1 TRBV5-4 CASSLGLYNEQFF TGTGCCAGCAGCTTGGGACTGTACAATGAGCAGTTCTTC
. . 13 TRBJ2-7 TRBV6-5 CASSYVSGYEQYF TGTGCCAGCAGTTACGTTTCCGGCTACGAGCAGTACTTC
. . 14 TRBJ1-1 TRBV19 CASSTDKTGTEAFF TGTGCCAGTAGTACAGACAAGACGGGGACTGAAGCTTTCTTT
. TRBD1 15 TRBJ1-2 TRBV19 CASSIKTGLNYGYTF TGTGCCAGTAGTATAAAGACAGGGCTCAACTATGGCTACACCTTC
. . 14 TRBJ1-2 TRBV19 CASSPQTANYGYTF TGTGCCAGTAGTCCACAGACCGCTAACTATGGCTACACCTTC
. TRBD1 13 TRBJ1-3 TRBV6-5 CATFTGVGNTIYF TGTGCCACATTTACAGGGGTCGGAAACACCATATATTTT
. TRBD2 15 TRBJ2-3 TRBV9 CASSEAGAHTDTQYF TGTGCCAGCAGCGAAGCGGGAGCCCACACAGATACGCAGTATTTT
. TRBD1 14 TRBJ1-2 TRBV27 CASSLFTGGHGYTF TGTGCCAGCAGTTTATTCACAGGGGGGCATGGCTACACCTTC
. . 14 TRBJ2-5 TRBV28 CASSFVGSGETQYF TGTGCCAGCAGTTTTGTCGGGAGTGGGGAGACCCAGTACTTC
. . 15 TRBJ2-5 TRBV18 CASSPPDAGKETQYF TGTGCCAGCTCACCACCTGATGCGGGCAAAGAGACCCAGTACTTC
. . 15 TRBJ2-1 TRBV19 CASTATAITYNEQFF TGTGCCAGTACCGCGACAGCTATAACCTACAATGAGCAGTTCTTC
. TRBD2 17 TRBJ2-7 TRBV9 CASSVDPLAGVKHEQYF TGTGCCAGCAGCGTAGACCCACTAGCGGGAGTGAAGCACGAGCAGTACTTC
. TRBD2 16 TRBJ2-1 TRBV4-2 CASSQAGTSSYNEQFF TGTGCCAGCAGCCAGGCCGGGACTAGCTCCTACAATGAGCAGTTCTTC
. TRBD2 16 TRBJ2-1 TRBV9 CASSSLAGGTYNEQFF TGTGCCAGCAGCTCACTAGCGGGAGGGACATACAATGAGCAGTTCTTC
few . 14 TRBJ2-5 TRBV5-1 CASSLWTSRETQYF TGCGCCAGCAGCTTATGGACTTCCAGGGAGACCCAGTACTTC
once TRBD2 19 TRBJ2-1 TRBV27 CASSYRPGTSGFGKNEQFF TGTGCCAGCAGTTACCGACCTGGGACTAGCGGCTTCGGGAAAAATGAGCAGTTCTTC
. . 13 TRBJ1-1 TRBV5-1 CASSLGQAFEAFF TGCGCCAGCAGCTTGGGCCAGGCCTTTGAAGCTTTCTTT
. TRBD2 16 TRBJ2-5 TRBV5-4 CASSFSPGTSAETQYF TGTGCCAGCAGCTTTTCCCCCGGGACTAGCGCAGAGACCCAGTACTTC